Shown below are 26 T cell receptor beta chains from a single sample sequenced in a study of cytomegalovirus exposure and HLA in healthy donors. Method: immunoSEQ multiplex PCR; TCRdb's copy keeps in-frame clones and lacks some. The table lists some 86,000 clones, roughly 93% of them singletons. Specimen: PBMCs. The source of these receptors is a woman aged 25 to 45 in good health and CMV-seronegative.

This chain uses TRBV5-1 with TRBJ2-2; 9 positions agree with TRBD1. Germline lookup yields CDR1 SGHRS and CDR2 YFSETQ. The CDR3 consists of 15 residues. Germline trimming cut 0 bases from V and 5 bases from J; bases unmatched to any gene: 2. The CDR3 reads CASSLAQGATGELFF. Here the CDR3 DNA reads TGCGCCAGCAGCTTGGCACAGGGGGCGACCGGGGAGCTGTTTTTT.

The CDR3, as DNA: TGTGCCAGCAGCTTACGCGGTCTAGCGGGCACCGGGGAGCTGTTTTTT. As protein: CASSLRGLAGTGELFF. The chain is built from TRBV7-2 and TRBJ2-2; 8 nucleotides agree with TRBD2. Losses at the gene ends were 2 bases for V and 4 bases for J; bases not matched to a gene: 6. Germline CDR1 SGHTA, CDR2 FQGNSA. This CDR3 contains 16 residues.

The chain has TRBV7-9 and TRBJ1-4, with D uncertain. The length of the CDR3 is 16 residues. V lost 3 bases and J 0 bases, leaving 11 bases between the germline ends. In germline, CDR1 is SEHNR, CDR2 FQNEAQ (reference sequence). CDR3 in amino acids: CASSFSRSATNEKLFF. CDR3 sequence (DNA): TGTGCCAGCAGCTTCTCCCGGTCTGCAACTAATGAAAAACTGTTTTTT.

The chain recombines TRBV6-1 with TRBJ2-6; 8 bases fit TRBD1. The V segment lost 3 bases and the J segment 5 bases; nucleotides outside the gene matches: 3. The CDR3 extends over 15 amino acids. Looked up from germline, CDR1 is MNHNS and CDR2 is SASEGT. CDR3: CASSEQGARANVLTF. The CDR3 bases are TGTGCCAGCAGTGAGCAGGGGGCTCGGGCCAACGTCCTGACTTTC.

The CDR3 loop is CASSYKGSTGTEAFF. In nucleotides, the CDR3 is TGTGCCAGCAGTTACAAGGGCTCGACAGGGACTGAAGCTTTCTTT. The chain is built from TRBV6-6 and TRBJ1-1; 7 bases agree with TRBD1. In germline, CDR1 is MNHNY, CDR2 SVGAGI (reference sequence). The J segment lost 5 bases and the V segment lost 2 bases, leaving 8 bases of the junction unmatched. This CDR3 contains 15 residues.

CDR3 amino acids: CASTTSGRADTQYF. The CDR3 nucleotides read TGTGCCAGTACCACTAGCGGGCGGGCAGATACGCAGTATTTT. J is TRBJ2-3 and V is TRBV19; TRBD2 agrees at 9 bases. This CDR3 is built from 14 residues. After removal of 7 bases from V and 4 bases from J, the junction contained 6 bases not matched to a gene. The germline gives CDR1 LNHDA, CDR2 SQIVND (reference sequence).

The V call is TRBV4-1, the J call TRBJ2-1; TRBD2 aligns across 13 bases. V was clipped by 4 bases and J by 11 bases; unmatched bases: 8. The CDR3 is 15 residues long. In germline, CDR1 is MGHRA, CDR2 YSYEKL. CDR3 loop: CASSRPTSGGLQQFF. The CDR3 DNA reads as TGCGCCAGCAGCCGACCGACTAGCGGGGGGCTACAGCAGTTCTTC.

This clone was counted only a few times. At one of its ends the junction is not consistent with the germline gene, which may arise from a read error. The chain recombines TRBV2 with TRBJ1-2; D not certain. This CDR3 has 12 residues. Germline CDR1 and CDR2: SNHLY and FYNNEI. The CDR3 DNA follows: TGTGCCAGCGGTCCCTATTTGGGCCCTGAGAGATTC. The encoded protein is CASGPYLGPERF.

The rearrangement joins TRBV7-9 to TRBJ2-1, with D possibly TRBD1 on 5 matching bases. Germline V gene data show CDR1 as SEHNR and CDR2 as FQNEAQ (reference sequence). This CDR3 region has 12 residues. V dropped 3 bases and J dropped 10 bases, with 10 bases sitting between them. In DNA form, the CDR3 reads TGTGCCAGCAGCTTGGACACCGGAGAGCAGTTCTTC. The encoded protein is CASSLDTGEQFF.

This chain links TRBV6-5 with TRBJ2-1, with a possible D match to TRBD2 (6 bases). Trimming removed 6 bases at V and 6 bases at J, with 15 bases between. The CDR3 loop spans 14 amino acids. Germline loops: CDR1 MNHEY, CDR2 SVGAGI. The CDR3 DNA follows: TGTGCCAGCAGCTTTACCGGGACTCGCAATGAGCAGTTCTTC. Translation gives CASSFTGTRNEQFF.

The chain carries TRBV5-1 and TRBJ2-7, with D maybe TRBD2 (5 bases). V was cut by 5 bases and J by 3 bases, with 12 bases left in between. This CDR3 comprises 13 residues. The germline CDR1 and CDR2 sequences are SGHRS and YFSETQ. CDR3 sequence reads: CASRGLNNYEQYF. As DNA, the CDR3 is TGCGCCAGCAGAGGACTTAACAACTACGAGCAGTACTTC.

The chain carries TRBV19 and TRBJ2-1; 10 bases match TRBD2. Germline assignment: CDR1 LNHDA and CDR2 SQIVND (reference sequence). The length of the CDR3 is 14 residues. Germline trimming cut 7 bases from V and 6 bases from J; bases unmatched to any gene: 6. CDR3 region: CASKSGRAVNEQFF. The CDR3 DNA is TGTGCCAGTAAGAGCGGGAGGGCCGTCAATGAGCAGTTCTTC. The variable domain in full, with the rest retrieved from reference TRBV19 and TRBJ2-1, is DGGITQSPKYLFRKEGQNVTLSCEQNLNHDAMYWYRQDPGQGLRLIYYSQIVNDFQKGDIAEGYSVSREKKESFPLTVTSAQKNPTAFYLCASKSGRAVNEQFFGPGTRLTVL.

The V and J genes are TRBV7-9 and TRBJ1-2, with D uncertain. Germline assignment: CDR1 SEHNR and CDR2 FQNEAQ (reference sequence). V lost 3 bases to trimming and J lost 4 bases, with 9 bases between them. The CDR3 has 13 residues. The CDR3 DNA follows: TGTGCCAGCAGCTTGTTAGCCTCCTATGGCTACACCTTC. As protein: CASSLLASYGYTF. Full variable domain (missing parts from reference TRBV7-9 and TRBJ1-2): DTGVSQNPRHKITKRGQNVTFRCDPISEHNRLYWYRQTLGQGPEFLTYFQNEAQLEKSRLLSDRFSAERPKGSFSTLEIQRTEQGDSAMYLCASSLLASYGYTFGSGTRLTVV.

CDR3 coding DNA: TGTGCCAGTAGTATAGGTGGCAGATCTTATGGCTACACCTTC. It is translated as CASSIGGRSYGYTF. The chain joins TRBV19 to TRBJ1-2, with D unresolved. The V gene lost 1 base and the J gene lost 5 bases, with 11 bases spanning the gap. The germline V gene encodes CDR1 LNHDA and CDR2 SQIVND (reference sequence). The CDR3 has 14 amino acids.

The chain has TRBV6-5 and TRBJ1-1; 11 positions match TRBD1. Per germline, CDR1 MNHEY and CDR2 SVGAGI. V was clipped by 6 bases and J by 4 bases; unmatched bases: 1. The CDR3 runs to 13 residues. The CDR3 region is CASSGQGATEAFF. CDR3 DNA sequence: TGTGCCAGCAGCGGACAGGGGGCCACTGAAGCTTTCTTT.

This chain links TRBV6-5 with TRBJ1-3; TRBD1 might be the D (6 bases). The CDR3 runs 15 residues. Germline values: CDR1 MNHEY, CDR2 SVGAGI. Deletions cut 2 bases from V and 7 bases from J, with 15 bases between. CDR3 amino acids: CASSYGQGSRNTIYF. CDR3 coding DNA: TGTGCCAGCAGTTACGGGCAGGGGAGTCGGAACACCATATATTTT.

The chain links TRBV27 to TRBJ2-3; D is possibly TRBD1 (6 bases). CDR3 size: 18 residues. V lost 4 bases and J lost 2, with 22 bases in between. In germline, CDR1 is MNHEY, CDR2 SMNVEV (reference sequence). The CDR3 loop reads CASSSIRQVRRFTDTQYF. The DNA for the CDR3 is TGTGCCAGCAGTTCGATCCGACAGGTTCGCCGATTCACAGATACGCAGTATTTT.

The chain is built from TRBV2 and TRBJ2-7; TRBD2 agrees at 14 bases. V lost 11 bases and J lost 9; bases outside the gene matches: 9. Germline CDR1 SNHLY, CDR2 FYNNEI. The CDR3 is made up of 13 amino acids. The CDR3 nucleotides read TGTGCCGGAACCGGGACTAGCGGGAGACGGCAGTACTTC. This gives the protein CAGTGTSGRRQYF.

This clone was detected only once. The same CDR3 can be traced to other DNA sequences in this sample. The chain is built from TRBV18 and TRBJ1-1; weak D call: TRBD1 (6 bases). Germline V CDR1 and CDR2: KGHSH, LQKENI. V gave up 6 bases and J gave up 2 bases, with 10 bases separating them. CDR3 length equals 13 residues. This chain's CDR3 is CASSSDRNTEAFF. In DNA form, the CDR3 reads TGTGCCAGCTCCTCGGACAGAAACACTGAAGCTTTCTTT.

This chain connects TRBV7-2 to TRBJ2-3, with 14 bases aligning to TRBD2. The CDR3 sequence is 17 residues long. Unmatched junction bases numbered 5, after V lost 5 bases and J lost 1 base. Germline CDR1 SGHTA, CDR2 FQGNSA. CDR3 sequence: CASSLGGLAGGTDTQYF. The CDR3 DNA is TGTGCCAGCAGCCTGGGGGGACTAGCGGGGGGCACAGATACGCAGTATTTT.

The chain is built from TRBV11-2 and TRBJ1-3, with TRBD1 matching 7 bases. The V gene's germline CDR1 is SGHAT and CDR2 FQNNGV. This CDR3 is built from 15 residues. V was pared by 4 bases and J by 0 bases, with 3 bases of the junction left unmatched. CDR3 protein: CASSYTGVSGNTIYF. CDR3 DNA: TGTGCCAGCAGCTATACAGGGGTCTCTGGAAACACCATATATTTT.

This chain connects TRBV7-8 to TRBJ2-5; possibly TRBD1 for D (5 bases). The CDR3 has 16 residues. From germline, CDR1 is SGHVS and CDR2 FQNEAQ. V lost 1 base and J lost 3, with 15 bases in between. The DNA of the CDR3 is TGTGCCAGCAGCTTAGAGGTCTGGGGCAGGGAAGAGACCCAGTACTTC. This encodes CASSLEVWGREETQYF.

This chain links TRBV5-1 with TRBJ2-1, with unresolved D. This CDR3 is built from 15 residues. Germline CDR1 is SGHRS and CDR2 is YFSETQ. V was shortened by 0 bases and J by 5 bases, with 12 bases between the two germline ends. CDR3 bases: TGCGCCAGCAGCTTGGGTCCGGAGTGGGACAATGAGCAGTTCTTC. This sequence encodes CASSLGPEWDNEQFF. The full variable domain, in which reference TRBV5-1 and TRBJ2-1 provide the parts outside the CDR3, is KAGVTQTPRYLIKTRGQQVTLSCSPISGHRSVSWYQQTPGQGLQFLFEYFSETQRNKGNFPGRFSGRQFSNSRSEMNVSTLELGDSALYLCASSLGPEWDNEQFFGPGTRLTVL.

V usage is TRBV9 and J usage is TRBJ1-2, with 8 bases aligning to TRBD1. Trimming removed 4 bases from V and 8 bases from J; junction bases left unmatched: 16. Germline values: CDR1 SGDLS, CDR2 YYNGEE. The CDR3 extends over 16 amino acids. The CDR3 loop reads CASSTEGETGGSGYTF. CDR3 coding DNA: TGTGCCAGCAGCACCGAAGGCGAAACAGGGGGTAGCGGCTACACCTTC.

J is TRBJ1-2 and V is TRBV4-2; no definite D call. There are 15 residues in the CDR3. Per germline, CDR1 LGHNA and CDR2 YNFKEQ. The V end lost 0 bases, the J end lost 8 bases, and 16 bases lay between the germline ends. The CDR3: CASSQEVGNAAGYTF. For the CDR3, the DNA is TGTGCCAGCAGCCAAGAGGTCGGCAACGCGGCGGGCTACACCTTC.

The chain employs TRBV6-1 and TRBJ1-1; the match to TRBD1 covers 7 bases. Germline values: CDR1 MNHNS, CDR2 SASEGT. Trimming removed 8 bases from V and 5 bases from J; junction bases left unmatched: 5. The CDR3 contains 12 residues. CDR3 in amino acids: CASSPGGTEAFF. CDR3 in DNA: TGTGCCAGCTCACCAGGGGGGACTGAAGCTTTCTTT.